This is a list of T cell receptor beta chains from one sample in a study of monozygotic twins with inflammatory bowel disease. Reprocessing the 5' RACE reads, TCRdb reports a single entry for every CDR3 protein and omits DNA. The table lists 440,000 or so distinct CDR3 sequences, with 2% to 2.5% in the top ten. The sample was blood. The source of these receptors is a human donor with ulcerative colitis or Crohn's disease, or a healthy co-twin of an affected twin (not recorded which). Both conserved end residues are part of each CDR3.

j_call,v_call,cdr3_aa
TRBJ2-7,TRBV7-2,CASSLSGSYSYEQYF
TRBJ1-1,TRBV18,CASSPNMNTEAFF
TRBJ2-3,TRBV9,CASSVEGTSTDTQYF
TRBJ1-2,TRBV6-5,CASGQTFYGYTF
TRBJ1-1,TRBV19,CASKGQQEAFF
TRBJ2-6,TRBV10-3,CAIRGTDRVGRANVLTF
TRBJ2-5,TRBV29-1,CSVDRQDIETQYF
TRBJ2-7,TRBV5-1,CASSLASSTSGGYEQYF
TRBJ2-7,TRBV19,CASSIGPLAGGRGEQYF
TRBJ1-1,TRBV24-1,CATSAQNTEAFF